In its sample, the clone carrying this T cell receptor (beta chain) was seen a few times. Its antigen remains unidentified. Unique molecular identifiers were incorporated into the prepared TCRbeta library. Using its own MiXCR run on the PCR reads, TCRdb lists one record per CDR3 protein. The sample yields about 1,000,000 distinct CDR3 sequences, under 30% seen once. Trimming removed 4 bases from V and 5 bases from J; junction bases left unmatched: 12. The CDR3 spans 16 residues. CDR1 and CDR2 from the germline V gene are SGDLS and YYNGEE. This entry is derived from a study of T-cell reconstitution after alpha-beta-depleted transplantation in children. Overall study results and limits: By about two months after transplant, alpha-beta T cells reportedly arose from several hundred graft clones that had expanded.

The chain couples TRBV9 to TRBJ2-1, with 7 bases aligning to TRBD1. The TCR was taken from a boy under three years old who had a stem cell transplant for SCID, so the T cells may come from the graft donor. Specimen: PBMCs, mostly from graft donor cells, collected 360 days after TCRalphabeta/CD19-depleted stem cell transplant. CDR3 coding DNA: TGTGCCAGCAGCACCCAAGTTCGACAGGGCAACAATGAGCAGTTCTTC. This gives the protein CASSTQVRQGNNEQFF.